This T cell receptor (beta chain) was retrieved from a study of blood T cell repertoires in COVID-19. As for the study in general: COVID-19 samples, acute and convalescent, were from the United States, Italy and Spain. From T cells, B-cell-depleted T cells, or PBMCs came the material, which was cDNA or gDNA.

In the original workflow: Amplified reference gene primers provided the basis for estimating nucleated cell counts. Assay: immunoSEQ multiplex PCR; the TCRdb copy retains only in-frame clones and omits some. D and trimming come from the DNA, and the V and J calls and clone size come from that table. The sample contains 70,000 to 100,000 clones, roughly 82% of which appear only once. The sample consisted of peripheral blood. The TCR comes from a human donor in a cohort sampled during active COVID-19.

CDR3 bases: TGTGCCAGCAGCCAAGACTCTGGCTCCACGCGGGGGCAGTTCTTC. It specifies CASSQDSGSTRGQFF. The chain recombines TRBV3-1 (or the pseudogene TRBV3-2) with TRBJ2-1; a weak D match, TRBD2 (6 bases). Germline V gene sequence: CDR1 LGHDT, CDR2 YNNKEL (reference sequence). V lost 0 bases to trimming and J lost 12 bases, with 18 bases between them. This CDR3 has 15 residues.